This is a list of T cell receptor beta chains from one sample in a study of T cell responses to AZD1222 COVID-19 vaccine. Generated by immunoSEQ multiplex PCR, the TCRdb table keeps only in-frame clones and is missing some. The sample records 150,000 to 190,000 clones, 70% to 90% being singletons. The material was peripheral blood, obtained after recovery from COVID-19. These TCRs come from an adult who had recovered from COVID-19. Each CDR3 is given without its conserved first and last residue. The order of the fields is V gene, clone size, J gene, CDR3 protein. Some rows have no size entry. The others give once, few or many, or a class for an expanded clone.

>TRBV5-1|-|TRBJ2-1
ASRGGTSPSSYNEQF
>TRBV20-1|few|TRBJ1-1
SARGATEAF
>TRBV6-2/TRBV6-3|-|TRBJ1-5
ASSYSGEYQPQH
>TRBV2|once|TRBJ2-5
ASSDREQETQY
>TRBV2|-|TRBJ2-7
ASSASSAQY
>TRBV6-5|-|TRBJ1-5
ASGGGGNQPQH
>TRBV19|-|TRBJ1-1
ASSIRGLLEAF
>TRBV14|-|TRBJ2-7
ASSLSGAAGGRRDEQY
>TRBV28|-|TRBJ1-1
ASSFWRGAGDTEAF
>TRBV3-1/TRBV3-2|-|TRBJ2-3
ASSPISAGTDTQY
>TRBV5-1|few|TRBJ2-7
ASSLIAGEGHEQY
>TRBV19|-|TRBJ1-4
ATQDPGTNEKLF
>TRBV5-1|few|TRBJ1-2
ASSHSGSHLDYGYT
>TRBV12-3/TRBV12-4|-|TRBJ2-3
ASSFRGPTTQY